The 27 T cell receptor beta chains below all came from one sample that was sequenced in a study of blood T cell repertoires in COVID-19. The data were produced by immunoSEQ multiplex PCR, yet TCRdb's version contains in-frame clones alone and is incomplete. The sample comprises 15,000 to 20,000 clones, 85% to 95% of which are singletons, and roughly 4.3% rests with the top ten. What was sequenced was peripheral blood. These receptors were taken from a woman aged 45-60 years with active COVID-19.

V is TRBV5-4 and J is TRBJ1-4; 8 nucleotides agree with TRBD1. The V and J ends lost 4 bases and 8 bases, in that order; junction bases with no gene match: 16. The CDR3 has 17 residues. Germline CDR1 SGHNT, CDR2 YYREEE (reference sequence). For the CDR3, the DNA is TGTGCCAGCAGCCAATCAGGCTCTCGACAGGGGCGCGAAAAACTGTTTTTT. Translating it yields CASSQSGSRQGREKLFF.

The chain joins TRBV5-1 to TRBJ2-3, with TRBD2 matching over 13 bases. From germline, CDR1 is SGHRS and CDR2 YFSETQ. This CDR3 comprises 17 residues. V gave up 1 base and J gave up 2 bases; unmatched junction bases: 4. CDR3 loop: CASSLSGTSGTTDTQYF. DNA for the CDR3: TGCGCCAGCAGCTTGTCCGGGACTAGCGGGACCACAGATACGCAGTATTTT.

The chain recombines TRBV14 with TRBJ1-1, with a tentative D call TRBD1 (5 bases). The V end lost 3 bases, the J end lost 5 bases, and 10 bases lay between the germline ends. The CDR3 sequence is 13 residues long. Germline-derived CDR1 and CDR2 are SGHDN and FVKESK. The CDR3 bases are TGTGCCAGCAGCCAGGCCGGGGGAACTGAAGCTTTCTTT. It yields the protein CASSQAGGTEAFF.

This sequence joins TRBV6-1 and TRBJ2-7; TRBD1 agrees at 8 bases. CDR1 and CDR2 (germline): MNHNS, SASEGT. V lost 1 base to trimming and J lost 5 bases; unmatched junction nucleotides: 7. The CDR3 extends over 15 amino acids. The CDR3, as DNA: TGTGCCAGCAGTGAAGGGCCTGGGACAGGCAACGAGCAGTACTTC. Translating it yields CASSEGPGTGNEQYF.

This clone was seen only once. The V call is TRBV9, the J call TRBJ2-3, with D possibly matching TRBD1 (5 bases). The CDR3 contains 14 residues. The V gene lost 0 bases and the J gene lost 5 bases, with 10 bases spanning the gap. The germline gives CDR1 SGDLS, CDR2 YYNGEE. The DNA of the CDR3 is TGTGCCAGCAGCGTAGATGGGGCAAGAGATACGCAGTATTTT. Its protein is CASSVDGARDTQYF.

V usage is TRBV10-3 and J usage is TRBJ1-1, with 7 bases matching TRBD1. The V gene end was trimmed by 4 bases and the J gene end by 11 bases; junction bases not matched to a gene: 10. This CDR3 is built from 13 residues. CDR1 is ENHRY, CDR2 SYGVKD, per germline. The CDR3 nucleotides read TGTGCCATCAGTGGGCGGACAGGATTTGAGGCTTTCTTT. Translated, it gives CAISGRTGFEAFF.

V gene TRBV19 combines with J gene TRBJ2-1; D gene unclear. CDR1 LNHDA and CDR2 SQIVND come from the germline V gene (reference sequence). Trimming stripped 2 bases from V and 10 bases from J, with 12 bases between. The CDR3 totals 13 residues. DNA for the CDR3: TGTGCCAGTAGTATATCTCGGTCTAACGAGCAGTTCTTC. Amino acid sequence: CASSISRSNEQFF.

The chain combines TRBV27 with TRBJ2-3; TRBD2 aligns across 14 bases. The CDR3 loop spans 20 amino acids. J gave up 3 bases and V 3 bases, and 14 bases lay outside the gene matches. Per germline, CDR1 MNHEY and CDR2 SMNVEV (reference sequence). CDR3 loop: CASSLRRETSGRAVTDTQYF. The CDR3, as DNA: TGTGCCAGCAGTTTGAGGAGAGAGACTAGCGGGAGGGCCGTAACAGATACGCAGTATTTT.

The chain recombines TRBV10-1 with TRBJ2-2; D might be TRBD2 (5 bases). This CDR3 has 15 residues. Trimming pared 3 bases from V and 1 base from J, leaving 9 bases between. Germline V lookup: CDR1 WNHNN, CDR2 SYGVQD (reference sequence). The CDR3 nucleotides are TGCGCCAGCAGTGACGGGAACAGGAACACCGGGGAGCTGTTTTTT. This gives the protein CASSDGNRNTGELFF.

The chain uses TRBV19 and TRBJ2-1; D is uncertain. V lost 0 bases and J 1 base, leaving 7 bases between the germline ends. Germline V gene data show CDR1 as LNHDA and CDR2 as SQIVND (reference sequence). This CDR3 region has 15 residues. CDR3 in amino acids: CASSIEAVSYNEQFF. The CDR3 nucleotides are TGTGCCAGTAGTATAGAGGCGGTTTCCTACAATGAGCAGTTCTTC. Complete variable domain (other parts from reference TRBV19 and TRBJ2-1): DGGITQSPKYLFRKEGQNVTLSCEQNLNHDAMYWYRQDPGQGLRLIYYSQIVNDFQKGDIAEGYSVSREKKESFPLTVTSAQKNPTAFYLCASSIEAVSYNEQFFGPGTRLTVL.

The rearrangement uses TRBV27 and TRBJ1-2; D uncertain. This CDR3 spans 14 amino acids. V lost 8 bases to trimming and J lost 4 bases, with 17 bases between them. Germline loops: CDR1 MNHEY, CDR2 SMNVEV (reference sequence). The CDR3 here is CASGYTTGAYGYTF. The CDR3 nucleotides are TGTGCCAGCGGATATACAACGGGAGCCTATGGCTACACCTTC.

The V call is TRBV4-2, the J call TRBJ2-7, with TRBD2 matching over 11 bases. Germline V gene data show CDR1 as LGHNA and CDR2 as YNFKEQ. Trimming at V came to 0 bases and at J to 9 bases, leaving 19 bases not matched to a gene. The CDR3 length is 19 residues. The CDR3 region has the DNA TGTGCCAGCAGCCAAGAAATGATTAGGCCTAGCGGGAGGTTTAACGTGCAGTACTTC. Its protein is CASSQEMIRPSGRFNVQYF.

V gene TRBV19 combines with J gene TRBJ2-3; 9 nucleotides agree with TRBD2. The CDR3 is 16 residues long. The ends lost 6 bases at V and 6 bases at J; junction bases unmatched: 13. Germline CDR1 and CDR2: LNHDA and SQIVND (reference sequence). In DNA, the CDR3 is TGTGCCAGTAGCAAACAAGGTAGCGGGAGTTGGGATACGCAGTATTTT. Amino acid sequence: CASSKQGSGSWDTQYF.

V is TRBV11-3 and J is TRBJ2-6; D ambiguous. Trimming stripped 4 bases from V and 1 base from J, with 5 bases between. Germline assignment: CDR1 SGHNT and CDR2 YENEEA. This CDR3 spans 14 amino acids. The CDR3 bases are TGTGCCAGCAGCTCAGGATCTGGGGCCAACGTCCTGACTTTC. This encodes CASSSGSGANVLTF. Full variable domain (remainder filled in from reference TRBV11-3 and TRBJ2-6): EAGVVQSPRYKIIEKKQPVAFWCNPISGHNTLYWYLQNLGQGPELLIRYENEEAVDDSQLPKDRFSAERLKGVDSTLKIQPAELGDSAVYLCASSSGSGANVLTFGAGSRLTVL.

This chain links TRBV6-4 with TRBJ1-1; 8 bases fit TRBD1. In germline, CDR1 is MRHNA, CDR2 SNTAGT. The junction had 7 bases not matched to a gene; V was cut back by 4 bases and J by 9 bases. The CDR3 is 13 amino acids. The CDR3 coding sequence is TGTGCCAGCAGTGTGGCAGGGGGCTGGAAAGCTTTCTTT. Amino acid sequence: CASSVAGGWKAFF.

The CDR3 nucleotides read TGCGCCAGCAGCGGCCAGTCTGGGGCCAACGTCCTGACTTTC. Amino acid sequence: CASSGQSGANVLTF. The rearrangement uses TRBV5-1 and TRBJ2-6, with no clear D. Trimming took off 4 bases at V and 1 base at J, with 6 bases between the two ends. Looked up from germline, CDR1 is SGHRS and CDR2 is YFSETQ. The CDR3 extends over 14 amino acids.

CDR3 residues: CASSIETGGLNTEAFF. CDR3 DNA sequence: TGTGCCAGTAGTATTGAAACAGGGGGGCTGAACACTGAAGCTTTCTTT. The rearrangement joins TRBV19 to TRBJ1-1; 8 bases are shared with TRBD1. Germline V gene data show CDR1 as LNHDA and CDR2 as SQIVND (reference sequence). The CDR3 is 16 amino acids. J lost 0 bases, V lost 3 bases, and 6 bases had no gene match.

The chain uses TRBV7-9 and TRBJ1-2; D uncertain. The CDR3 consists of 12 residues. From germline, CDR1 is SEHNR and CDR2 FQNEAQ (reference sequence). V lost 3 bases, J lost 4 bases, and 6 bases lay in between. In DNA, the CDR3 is TGTGCCAGCAGCTTTAGAGTCTATGGCTACACCTTC. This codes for CASSFRVYGYTF.

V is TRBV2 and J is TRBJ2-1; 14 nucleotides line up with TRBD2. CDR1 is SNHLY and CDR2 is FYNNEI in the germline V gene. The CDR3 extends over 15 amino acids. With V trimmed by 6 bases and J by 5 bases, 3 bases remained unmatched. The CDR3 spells CASRGLAGVNNEQFF. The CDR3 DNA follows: TGTGCCAGCAGGGGACTAGCGGGGGTAAACAATGAGCAGTTCTTC.

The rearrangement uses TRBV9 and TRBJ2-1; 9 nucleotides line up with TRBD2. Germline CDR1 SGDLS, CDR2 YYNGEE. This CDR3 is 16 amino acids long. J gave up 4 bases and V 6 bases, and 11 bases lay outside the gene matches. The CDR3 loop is CASTLLTSGKYNEQFF. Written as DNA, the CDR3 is TGTGCCAGCACCTTACTGACTAGCGGCAAGTACAATGAGCAGTTCTTC.

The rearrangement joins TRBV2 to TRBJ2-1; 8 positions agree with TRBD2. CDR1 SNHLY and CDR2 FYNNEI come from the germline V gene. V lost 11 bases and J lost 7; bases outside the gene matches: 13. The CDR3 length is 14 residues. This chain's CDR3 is CAGGSLAGRNEQFF. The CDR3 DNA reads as TGTGCCGGGGGGAGTCTAGCGGGCCGAAATGAGCAGTTCTTC.

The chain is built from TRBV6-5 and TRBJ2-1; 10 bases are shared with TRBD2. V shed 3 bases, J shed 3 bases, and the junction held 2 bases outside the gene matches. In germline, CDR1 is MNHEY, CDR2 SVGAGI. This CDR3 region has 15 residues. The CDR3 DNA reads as TGTGCCAGCAGTTATGGGACTAGCGACTACAATGAGCAGTTCTTC. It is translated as CASSYGTSDYNEQFF.

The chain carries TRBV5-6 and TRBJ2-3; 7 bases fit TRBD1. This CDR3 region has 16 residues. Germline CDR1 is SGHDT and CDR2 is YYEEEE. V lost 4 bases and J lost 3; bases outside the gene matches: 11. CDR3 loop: CASSARDSSRTDTQYF. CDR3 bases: TGTGCCAGCAGCGCCCGGGACAGTAGCAGGACAGATACGCAGTATTTT.

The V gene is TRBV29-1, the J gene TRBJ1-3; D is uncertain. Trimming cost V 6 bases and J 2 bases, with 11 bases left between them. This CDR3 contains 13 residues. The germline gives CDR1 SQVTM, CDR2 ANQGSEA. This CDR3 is CSVREGTGNTIYF. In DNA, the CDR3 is TGCAGCGTCCGAGAGGGTACTGGAAACACCATATATTTT. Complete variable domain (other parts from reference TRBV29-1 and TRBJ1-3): SAVISQKPSRDICQRGTSLTIQCQVDSQVTMMFWYRQQPGQSLTLIATANQGSEATYESGFVIDKFPISRPNLTFSTLTVSNMSPEDSSIYLCSVREGTGNTIYFGEGSWLTVV.

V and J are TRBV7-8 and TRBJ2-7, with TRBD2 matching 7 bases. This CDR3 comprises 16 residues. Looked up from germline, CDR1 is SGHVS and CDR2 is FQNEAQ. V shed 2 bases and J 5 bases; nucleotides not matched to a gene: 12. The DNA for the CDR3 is TGTGCCAGCAGCTTAAAGTTGGGGACGGGGGGACACGAGCAGTACTTC. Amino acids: CASSLKLGTGGHEQYF.

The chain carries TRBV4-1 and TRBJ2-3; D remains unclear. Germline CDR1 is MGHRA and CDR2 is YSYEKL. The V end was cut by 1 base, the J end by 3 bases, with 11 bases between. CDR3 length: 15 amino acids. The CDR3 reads CASSQVEAGTDTQYF. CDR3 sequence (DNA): TGCGCCAGCAGCCAAGTCGAGGCCGGGACAGATACGCAGTATTTT.

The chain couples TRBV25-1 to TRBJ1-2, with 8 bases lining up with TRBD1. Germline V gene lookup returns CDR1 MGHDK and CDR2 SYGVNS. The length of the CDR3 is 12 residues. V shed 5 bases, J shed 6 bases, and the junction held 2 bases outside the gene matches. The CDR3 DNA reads TGTGCCAGCAGTCAGGGGGCGCATGGCTACACCTTC. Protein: CASSQGAHGYTF.